This T cell receptor (beta chain) was recorded in a study of vaccination effects on CD4 cells after COVID-19. At the level of the study: Participants got two doses of BNT162b2 or mRNA-1273 vaccine. Study-wide results and limits: Marked clonal contraction of infection- and vaccine-induced clones was seen late after vaccination.

There are a few counts of this clone. The antigen is not known. The V end lost 5 bases, the J end lost 2 bases, and 6 bases lay between the germline ends. Germline V gene sequence: CDR1 KGHDR, CDR2 SFDVKD. The CDR3 contains 13 residues. Method: immunoSEQ multiplex PCR; TCRdb's copy keeps in-frame clones and lacks some. The sample lists about 73,000 clones, 60% to 75% occurring once. Under the ViraFEST assay, PBMC were stimulated with viral peptide pools so that antigen-specific CD4+ T cells expanded. Sequencing was performed afterwards. Cultured cells yielded isolated CD4+ T cells after more than nine days. Nobody among the vaccine recipients had prior SARS-CoV-2 infection (nucleocapsid antibodies were negative).

This receptor was taken from a human donor who received a COVID-19 vaccine. The sequences come from CD4+ T cells from PBMCs cultured with HCoV-NL63 spike peptides, collected before COVID-19 vaccination. This chain links TRBV24-1 with TRBJ2-1; D remains ambiguous. CDR3 sequence reads: CATSGETYNEQFF. The CDR3 DNA follows: TGTGCCACCAGTGGAGAAACCTACAATGAGCAGTTCTTC.